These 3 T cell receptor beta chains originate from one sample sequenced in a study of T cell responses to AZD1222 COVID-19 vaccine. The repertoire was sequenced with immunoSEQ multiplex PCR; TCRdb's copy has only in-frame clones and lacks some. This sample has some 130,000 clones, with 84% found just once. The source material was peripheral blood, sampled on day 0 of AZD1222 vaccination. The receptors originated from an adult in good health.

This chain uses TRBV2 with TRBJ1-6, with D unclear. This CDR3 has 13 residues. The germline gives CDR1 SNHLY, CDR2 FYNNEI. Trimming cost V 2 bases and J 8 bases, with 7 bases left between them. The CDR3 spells CASSENSDSPLHF. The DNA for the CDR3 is TGTGCCAGCAGTGAAAATTCGGATTCACCCCTCCACTTT.

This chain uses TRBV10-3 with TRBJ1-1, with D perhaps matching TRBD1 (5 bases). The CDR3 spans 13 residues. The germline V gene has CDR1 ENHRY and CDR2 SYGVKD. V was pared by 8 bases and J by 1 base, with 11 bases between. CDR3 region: CAIWGTGNTEAFF. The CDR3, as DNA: TGTGCCATCTGGGGGACGGGGAACACTGAAGCTTTCTTT.

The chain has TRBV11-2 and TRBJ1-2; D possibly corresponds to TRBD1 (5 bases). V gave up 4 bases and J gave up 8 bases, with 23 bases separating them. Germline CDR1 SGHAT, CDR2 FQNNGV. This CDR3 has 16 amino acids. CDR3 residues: CASSSAGLDTLYGYTF. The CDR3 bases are TGTGCCAGCAGCTCAGCCGGACTGGACACGCTATACGGCTACACCTTC. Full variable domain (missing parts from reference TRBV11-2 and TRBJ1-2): EAGVAQSPRYKIIEKRQSVAFWCNPISGHATLYWYQQILGQGPKLLIQFQNNGVVDDSQLPKDRFSAERLKGVDSTLKIQPAKLEDSAVYLCASSSAGLDTLYGYTFGSGTRLTVV.